Below, 9 T cell receptor beta chains from the same sample are listed, as sequenced in a study of T cells in Graves' hyperthyroidism and ophthalmopathy (dated by TCRdb to about 2019). The method was multiplex PCR. TCRdb records Illumina HiSeq 2000 as the sequencer. The TCR beta CDR3 regions were amplified from the RNA transcripts. For the first round of RT-PCR on the TCR CDR3, the HTBI primer set was used together with the Qiagen OneStep RT-PCR kit. In-frame beta chains were kept once TCRdb had trimmed the public reads at Q25 with fastp and called clones with MiXCR. Each entry is one CDR3 protein sequence, shown with its most common DNA and genes. The sample yields about 400,000 distinct CDR3 sequences; more than 20% were counted once. 73% of the sample is in the top ten clones. Material: blood. Receptor source: a man aged 45 to 65 with Graves' hyperthyroidism.

This clonotype was detected ten times or more. The V and J genes are TRBV11-2 and TRBJ2-1, with D possibly matching TRBD1 (6 bases). Deletions cut 6 bases from V and 8 bases from J, with 17 bases between. The CDR3 sequence is 14 residues long. Germline CDR1 is SGHAT and CDR2 is FQNNGV. The CDR3 region has the DNA TGTGCCAGCAGTGTGACTGGTGGGGGCGATGAGCAGTTCTTC. As protein: CASSVTGGGDEQFF. The full variable domain, rest sourced from reference TRBV11-2 and TRBJ2-1, is EAGVAQSPRYKIIEKRQSVAFWCNPISGHATLYWYQQILGQGPKLLIQFQNNGVVDDSQLPKDRFSAERLKGVDSTLKIQPAKLEDSAVYLCASSVTGGGDEQFFGPGTRLTVL.

The CDR3 DNA is TGTGCCAGTAGTAGTTTTGAGAACACCGGGGAGCTGTTTTTT. It translates to CASSSFENTGELFF. The chain uses TRBV19 and TRBJ2-2; the D is unclear. Trimming pared 4 bases from V and 1 base from J, leaving 7 bases between. Germline CDR1 and CDR2: LNHDA and SQIVND (reference sequence). The CDR3 is 14 residues long.

The chain carries TRBV28 and TRBJ2-7, with 7 positions matching TRBD2. The V and J ends lost 2 bases and 4 bases, in that order; junction bases with no gene match: 8. This CDR3 is built from 15 residues. CDR1 and CDR2 from the germline V gene are MDHEN and SYDVKM. The CDR3 DNA reads as TGTGCCAGCAGTTTAGTTCGGGGGGTCCTTTACGAGCAGTACTTC. Translated, it gives CASSLVRGVLYEQYF.

The chain employs TRBV11-2 and TRBJ2-3, with TRBD2 identical over 8 bases. Looked up from germline, CDR1 is SGHAT and CDR2 is FQNNGV. V lost 6 bases and J lost 0; bases outside the gene matches: 2. CDR3 length: 14 amino acids. The CDR3 is CASSTGGSTDTQYF. The CDR3 DNA follows: TGTGCCAGCAGTACGGGAGGGAGCACAGATACGCAGTATTTT.

This chain links TRBV7-9 with TRBJ2-5; possible D gene TRBD2, 5 bases. The ends were cut back, 5 bases at V and 4 bases at J, with 17 bases in the middle. The CDR3 has 15 residues. The V gene's germline CDR1 is SEHNR and CDR2 FQNEAQ (reference sequence). CDR3 amino acids: CASSLLLGEGETQYF. Here the CDR3 DNA reads TGTGCCAGCAGCCTCTTGCTGGGCGAGGGAGAGACCCAGTACTTC.

This sequence joins TRBV5-5 and TRBJ2-1, with 10 positions matching TRBD2. This CDR3 has 15 residues. The germline CDR1 and CDR2 sequences are SGHKS and YYEKEE (reference sequence). The V gene end was trimmed by 2 bases and the J gene end by 6 bases; junction bases not matched to a gene: 5. CDR3: CASSFAGTSANEQFF. The DNA for the CDR3 is TGTGCCAGCAGCTTCGCCGGGACTAGCGCCAATGAGCAGTTCTTC.

The chain links TRBV9 to TRBJ2-5, with D unresolved. CDR1 is SGDLS, CDR2 YYNGEE, per germline. The V end was cut by 1 base, the J end by 4 bases, with 8 bases between. The CDR3 consists of 13 residues. CDR3 loop: CASSVSTGETQYF. CDR3 nucleotides: TGTGCCAGCAGCGTATCGACGGGAGAGACCCAGTACTTC. The full variable domain, with the rest looked up from reference TRBV9 and TRBJ2-5, is DSGVTQTPKHLITATGQRVTLRCSPRSGDLSVYWYQQSLDQGLQFLIQYYNGEERAKGNILERFSAQQFPDLHSELNLSSLELGDSALYFCASSVSTGETQYFGPGTRLLVL.

This clonotype has a count of ten or more. This sequence joins TRBV29-1 and TRBJ1-1, with TRBD1 matching over 9 bases. V shed 6 bases and J 5 bases; nucleotides not matched to a gene: 7. The CDR3 consists of 13 residues. Germline V gives CDR1 SQVTM, CDR2 ANQGSEA. Here the CDR3 DNA reads TGCAGCGTGGCAGGACAGGGGTTAACTGAAGCTTTCTTT. It translates to CSVAGQGLTEAFF. Drawing the rest from reference TRBV29-1 and TRBJ1-1, the complete variable domain is SAVISQKPSRDICQRGTSLTIQCQVDSQVTMMFWYRQQPGQSLTLIATANQGSEATYESGFVIDKFPISRPNLTFSTLTVSNMSPEDSSIYLCSVAGQGLTEAFFGQGTRLTVV.

This clonotype showed up just a few times. The chain carries TRBV5-1 and TRBJ1-2; 7 nucleotides align to TRBD1. V lost 4 bases, J lost 2 bases, and 2 bases stayed unmatched. In germline, CDR1 is SGHRS, CDR2 YFSETQ. There are 13 residues in the CDR3. This CDR3 is CASSRGQNYGYTF. The CDR3 DNA reads TGCGCCAGCAGCCGGGGACAGAACTATGGCTACACCTTC.